This T cell receptor beta chain was documented in a study of T cells after posttransplantation cyclophosphamide. Whole-study results and caveats: Donor-recipient repertoire similarity was low at 1-2 months, rising over year one.

The sample holds many counts of this clone. The antigen is undetermined. At the DNA level, this CDR3 is encoded by other sequences in the same sample as well. A marrow graft followed busulfan-fludarabine conditioning, with cyclophosphamide on days +3 and +4. Germline trimming cut 5 bases from V and 2 bases from J; bases unmatched to any gene: 10. CDR1 is SGDLS, CDR2 YYNGEE, per germline. This CDR3 is 15 amino acids long. Profiled with immunoSEQ multiplex PCR; TCRdb holds only in-frame clones, not every one. The record shows about 10,000 clones for this sample, with no singletons present. The clonotype comes from a female patient aged 35-55 years who received an allogeneic stem cell transplant from a related donor, was CMV-positive, and had no GVHD. A subset of T cells may come from the graft donor. Sample: PBMCs, taken after allogeneic stem cell transplant with posttransplant cyclophosphamide. The rearrangement joins TRBV9 to TRBJ2-7, with 7 nucleotides matching TRBD1. The chain's CDR3 is CASSFKQGTAYEQYF. The CDR3 bases are TGTGCCAGCAGTTTCAAACAGGGGACGGCCTACGAGCAGTACTTC.